The T cell receptor beta chain described here comes from a study of CD8 T cells in Susac syndrome (dated by TCRdb to between 2018 and 2020). With regard to the full study: Whether CD8+ T cell activation and differentiation in Susac syndrome was antigen driven was tested using repertoire sequencing. The study compared CD8+ T cell repertoire clonality among over 9 healthy donors, 14 Susac syndrome patients and approximately 16 multiple sclerosis patients.

In regard to this clonotype: Its antigen remains unidentified. No clone much larger than this one lies a single base away; base qualities are absent.

Per the germline V gene, SGHTA is the CDR1 and FQGTGA is the CDR2. There are 15 amino acids in the CDR3, from cysteine to phenylalanine inclusive. Solely the CDR3 DNA is kept, with 45 bases framed from the first base. V is pared back by 6 bases and J by 0 bases, with 14 bases lying between the germline termini. Peripheral blood CD8+ and CD4+ T cells from healthy donors, Susac syndrome patients and multiple sclerosis patients were profiled by high-throughput TCR beta sequencing. Multiple sclerosis controls were treatment-naive patients with stable or active relapsing-remitting disease fulfilling revised McDonald criteria. CD8+ TEMRA cells were enriched by FACS, while bulk CD8+ and CD4+ T cells were purified by magnetic negative isolation. Blood was collected in EDTA tubes and processed within 24 hours, with PBMCs isolated through density gradient centrifugation. PBMCs intended for TCR sequencing were cryopreserved in liquid nitrogen and were subsequently thawed in a 37 degrees C water bath. Purity of sorted or isolated CD4+, CD8+ and CD8+ TEMRA cells was at least 90%.

Overall study results and their limits: The number of individuals in the TCR sequencing and HLA analysis was recognized as being relatively small.

RNA was extracted with the RNeasy kit and roughly 0.45 to 1 ug was reverse transcribed using random hexamers. TCR beta CDR3 regions were amplified with the immunoSEQ multiplex PCR assay covering 54 Vbeta and 13 Jbeta segments. Bias from PCR amplification was corrected by using a synthetic template baseline for primer optimization and for computational correction. Processing in the source paper ran as follows. Reads were annotated to V, D and J genes per IMGT and analyzed with immunoSEQ Analyzer, keeping only productive sequences. To calculate clonality, Shannon entropy was normalized by log2 of the number of productive unique sequences and then subtracted from one. For each patient and control, public and private clones were evaluated within the 100 most prevalent clones. Clones were defined as Susac-specific when absent from the healthy and MS cohorts, from about 1,100 published viral clones and from other ImmuneACCESS disease sequences. TCRdb applied fastp at Q25 and MiXCR to the public reads, then kept only in-frame beta chains. Each record represents a unique CDR3 protein, reported with the most common genes and DNA among its rows. TCRdb's processing, not the authors', yielded these V and J calls. For this sample there are approximately 300,000 distinct CDR3 sequences; roughly 90% appear just once. The ten largest make up approximately 0.18% of the sample.

Sequencing was done on a sample of CD8+ T cells from PBMCs. The chain was built from TRBV7-3 and TRBJ2-5; the best D guess is TRBD1, with 5 bases matching. This receptor was taken from a human donor with multiple sclerosis. In nucleotide form, the sequence is TGTGCCAGCAGTTCCCTTGGGGCCCACCAAGAGACCCAGTACTTC. This sequence encodes CASSSLGAHQETQYF.